A single sample gave rise to the 14 T cell receptor beta chains below, sequenced in a study of cytomegalovirus exposure and HLA in healthy donors. Clones were sequenced by immunoSEQ multiplex PCR, and TCRdb holds only the in-frame ones, with some missing. The data contain some 250,000 clones, around 88% of them singletons. Sequenced material: PBMCs. Receptor source: a woman aged 25 to 45 in good health and CMV-seropositive.

V gene TRBV7-9 combines with J gene TRBJ2-7; 11 bases map to TRBD2. CDR1 is SEHNR and CDR2 is FQNEAQ in the germline V gene (reference sequence). The CDR3 has 18 amino acids. The junction had 11 bases not matched to a gene; V was cut back by 1 base and J by 3 bases. The CDR3 region is CASSLGTRGGLAVYEQYF. The DNA for the CDR3 is TGTGCCAGCAGCTTAGGGACCCGTGGGGGACTAGCGGTCTACGAGCAGTACTTC.

V usage is TRBV5-1 and J usage is TRBJ1-2; no firm D call. CDR1 is SGHRS, CDR2 YFSETQ, per germline. The germline V and J ends were trimmed by 0 bases and 4 bases, with 4 bases remaining between them. This CDR3 comprises 12 residues. This CDR3 is CASSLGRYGYTF. The CDR3 DNA reads as TGCGCCAGCAGCTTGGGTCGCTATGGCTACACCTTC.

The chain employs TRBV5-4 and TRBJ2-7; TRBD1 might be the D (6 bases). V was trimmed by 3 bases and J by 3 bases, leaving 16 bases between them. CDR3 length equals 15 residues. CDR1 is SGHNT, CDR2 YYREEE, per germline (reference sequence). CDR3 loop: CASSSEAAGDYEQYF. CDR3 sequence (DNA): TGTGCCAGCAGCTCAGAAGCGGCAGGGGACTACGAGCAGTACTTC.

The chain uses TRBV29-1 and TRBJ1-2, with a tentative D call TRBD1 (5 bases). With 3 bases removed from V and 2 bases from J, the gap between germline ends came to 7 bases. The CDR3 runs to 12 residues. The germline V gene has CDR1 SQVTM and CDR2 ANQGSEA. Written as DNA, the CDR3 is TGCAGCGTTGACGGGGGAAACTATGGCTACACCTTC. Translating it yields CSVDGGNYGYTF. The entire variable domain, with the rest obtained from reference TRBV29-1 and TRBJ1-2, is as follows: SAVISQKPSRDICQRGTSLTIQCQVDSQVTMMFWYRQQPGQSLTLIATANQGSEATYESGFVIDKFPISRPNLTFSTLTVSNMSPEDSSIYLCSVDGGNYGYTFGSGTRLTVV.

A remark on this clone: One junction end disagrees with the germline gene, perhaps due to a read error. The chain couples TRBV7-8 to TRBJ1-2; no reliable D call. The CDR3 is 15 residues long. Germline V gene lookup returns CDR1 SGHVS and CDR2 FQNEAQ. CDR3 bases: TGTACCAGCAGTCCAGGCTCCAGGCGCTCCAATGGCTACACCTTC. It yields the protein CTSSPGSRRSNGYTF.

The rearrangement joins TRBV5-6 to TRBJ1-1, with D perhaps matching TRBD1 (5 bases). Germline values: CDR1 SGHDT, CDR2 YYEEEE. CDR3 length: 13 amino acids. Trimming pared 3 bases from V and 4 bases from J, leaving 10 bases between. CDR3 protein: CASSWAGLTEAFF. CDR3 in DNA: TGTGCCAGCAGCTGGGCGGGGCTCACTGAAGCTTTCTTT.

A word on this clone: The junction shows a germline mismatch at one end, possibly a read error. CDR3 region: CASSKEEADNYGYTF. The CDR3 DNA follows: TGCGCCAGCAGCAAAGAGGAGGCGGATAACTATGGCTACACCTTC. This rearrangement joins TRBV4-1 to TRBJ1-2; D call uncertain. The CDR3 contains 15 residues. Germline CDR1 reads MGHRA; CDR2 reads YSYEKL.

The V call is TRBV5-8, the J call TRBJ2-5; D is possibly TRBD1 (6 bases). The V end was cut by 0 bases, the J end by 5 bases, with 11 bases between. CDR3 length equals 14 residues. Germline CDR1 reads SGHTS; CDR2 reads YDEGEE. CDR3 sequence: CASSLGGRAETQYF. The DNA of the CDR3 is TGTGCCAGCAGCTTGGGGGGGCGCGCGGAGACCCAGTACTTC.

The chain uses TRBV12-5 and TRBJ1-1; maybe TRBD1 (5 bases). V lost 3 bases to trimming and J lost 3 bases, with 23 bases between them. The germline V gene has CDR1 LGHNT and CDR2 FRNRAP. CDR3 length equals 18 residues. CDR3 in amino acids: CASGFKLDSSSGDTEAFF. CDR3 DNA sequence: TGTGCTAGTGGTTTCAAGCTTGACAGCTCTTCGGGGGACACTGAAGCTTTCTTT.

The chain links TRBV5-4 to TRBJ2-7; D ambiguous. The CDR3 sequence is 11 residues long. V gave up 4 bases and J gave up 0 bases, with 2 bases separating them. CDR1 SGHNT and CDR2 YYREEE come from the germline V gene (reference sequence). This CDR3 reads CASSRSYEQYF. The CDR3 coding sequence is TGTGCCAGCAGCCGCTCCTACGAGCAGTACTTC. Full variable domain (outside the CDR3, taken from reference TRBV5-4 and TRBJ2-7): ETGVTQSPTHLIKTRGQQVTLRCSSQSGHNTVSWYQQALGQGPQFIFQYYREEENGRGNFPPRFSGLQFPNYSSELNVNALELDDSALYLCASSRSYEQYFGPGTRLTVT.

The rearrangement joins TRBV10-2 to TRBJ1-4, with 7 nucleotides matching TRBD1. The CDR3 is 14 amino acids. The V gene's germline CDR1 is WSHSY and CDR2 SAAADI. The trim removed 8 bases at V and 7 bases at J, leaving 10 bases unmatched. CDR3 bases: TGCGCCAGCCGAACCGGGACAGTTTCTGAAAAACTGTTTTTT. This gives the protein CASRTGTVSEKLFF.

The rearrangement joins TRBV7-9 to TRBJ2-7; 10 bases are a match to TRBD1. This CDR3 has 15 amino acids. Germline trimming cut 3 bases from V and 3 bases from J; bases unmatched to any gene: 5. The germline CDR1 and CDR2 sequences are SEHNR and FQNEAQ (reference sequence). CDR3 in amino acids: CASSLTGTGDYEQYF. CDR3 bases: TGTGCCAGCAGCTTGACCGGGACAGGGGACTACGAGCAGTACTTC.

This clone was observed a few times. V and J are TRBV7-8 and TRBJ2-2, with 8 bases identical to TRBD1. CDR3 length equals 14 residues. Germline-derived CDR1 and CDR2 are SGHVS and FQNEAQ. Trimming at V came to 5 bases and at J to 6 bases, leaving 5 bases not matched to a gene. The CDR3 spells CASSASGGPGELFF. The CDR3, as DNA: TGTGCCAGCAGCGCTTCAGGGGGCCCCGGGGAGCTGTTTTTT.

In this sample, this clone turned up once. This chain's CDR3 is CASSTPGGSNQPQHF. DNA for the CDR3: TGTGCCAGTAGTACCCCCGGGGGGAGCAATCAGCCCCAGCATTTT. The chain links TRBV19 to TRBJ1-5, with D perhaps TRBD1 (5 bases). Per the germline V gene, CDR1 is LNHDA and CDR2 is SQIVND (reference sequence). The CDR3 consists of 15 residues. The V and J ends lost 4 bases and 1 base respectively, with 11 bases between them.